The clone carrying this T cell receptor (beta chain) appeared a few times. TCRdb ran MiXCR on the PCR reads and lists one entry per CDR3 protein. The sample consists of about 10,000 distinct CDR3 sequences, about 27% of them appearing once. This record comes from a study of immune characterization of retroperitoneal liposarcoma. V dropped 6 bases and J dropped 2 bases, with 18 bases sitting between them. Looked up from germline, CDR1 is LGHNT and CDR2 is FRNRAP. The CDR3 length is 16 residues. This TCR was recovered from a male donor with retroperitoneal liposarcoma. Sequenced sample: tumor tissue. The chain links TRBV12-5 to TRBJ2-3, with no clear D. Written as DNA, the CDR3 is TGTGCTAGTGGCCCCAAGCTACGTACGACCACAGATACGCAGTATTTT. Translation gives CASGPKLRTTTDTQYF.